This is a list of T cell receptor beta chains from one sample in a study of T-cell reconstitution after alpha-beta-depleted transplantation in children. Each CDR3 protein is one row after TCRdb ran MiXCR on the PCR reads. The table lists 190,000 or so distinct CDR3 sequences, 6.5% to 7.5% of them singletons, with around 3.1% in the top ten. Specimen: PBMCs from the stem cell graft donor, collected from the stem cell graft. The receptors stem from a human donor who donated a stem cell graft to a child with Wiskott-Aldrich syndrome. Each CDR3 is given with its conserved first and last residue. A D gene is named only where the DNA matches it firmly. Size is omitted from some rows. Given values are once, few, many or a class for expanded clones.

TGTGCCAGCAGTCTCGGACAAACGTGGACCTTC CASSLGQTWTF TRBJ1-2 - many TRBV27
TGTGCCAGCACCCCTGAGCGCTCCTACGAGCAGTACTTC CASTPERSYEQYF TRBJ2-7 - - TRBV6-1
TGCAGCGCCCGTCGGACAAATACGAACACCGGGGAGCTGTTTTTT CSARRTNTNTGELFF TRBJ2-2 - many TRBV29-1
TGCGCCAGCAGCCAAGATAGCCAGATCTATGGCTACACCTTC CASSQDSQIYGYTF TRBJ1-2 - many TRBV4-3
TGCGCCAGCAGCTTTTATCAGGGACTAGCGGGAGGGATCTCCTACAATGAGCAGTTCTTC CASSFYQGLAGGISYNEQFF TRBJ2-1 TRBD2 many TRBV5-1
TGTGCCAGCAACGAACAGGGGAGGGATGAGCAGTTCTTC CASNEQGRDEQFF TRBJ2-1 - - TRBV2
TGTGCCAGCACCATCGGGGGGGTTTTATGGAATGAGCAGTTCTTC CASTIGGVLWNEQFF TRBJ2-1 TRBD2 many TRBV28
TGTGCCAGCCGAAATGGCGGAGATACGCAGTATTTT CASRNGGDTQYF TRBJ2-3 - many TRBV7-2
TGTGCCAGCAGCTTTAACGGACAGGGCCAAGAGACCCAGTACTTC CASSFNGQGQETQYF TRBJ2-5 TRBD1 once TRBV5-5
TGCGCCAGCAGCGAGGACCCCGGGACAGCTACGAAGGAGCAGTACTTC CASSEDPGTATKEQYF TRBJ2-7 TRBD1 many TRBV5-1
TGTGCCAGCAGTCCGATAGACAACCCTGAAAAACTGTTTTTT CASSPIDNPEKLFF TRBJ1-4 - many TRBV27
TGCAGTGCTAGAGATCCGACAGGGGTTTCGAGTCAGCCCCAGCATTTT CSARDPTGVSSQPQHF TRBJ1-5 TRBD1 - TRBV20-1
TGCAGTGCGGAGCGAATTCGGACAGTGAACACTGAAGCTTTCTTT CSAERIRTVNTEAFF TRBJ1-1 - - TRBV20-1
TGTGCCAGCTCACCGGGACAACCAAAAAACATTCAGTACTTC CASSPGQPKNIQYF TRBJ2-4 - few TRBV18
TGTGCCAGCAGTACCTGGGTGGCAGGGGAGTCGAACACTGAAGCTTTCTTT CASSTWVAGESNTEAFF TRBJ1-1 - many TRBV12-3/TRBV12-4
TGTGCCAGCAGTCATCGTCTAGGATTCCAAGAGACCCAGTACTTC CASSHRLGFQETQYF TRBJ2-5 - many TRBV12-3/TRBV12-4
TGTGCCACCAGTGATCAAATGGGACAGGGCAGCGGCAATGAGCAGTTCTTC CATSDQMGQGSGNEQFF TRBJ2-1 TRBD1 many TRBV24-1
TGTGCCAGCAGTTTTGTCAGGGGGCGATACAATGAGCAGTTCTTC CASSFVRGRYNEQFF TRBJ2-1 TRBD1 many TRBV12-3/TRBV12-4
TGTGCCAGCAGTTTCGGGCGGGGAGGGCAGTACTTC CASSFGRGGQYF TRBJ2-7 - many TRBV27
TGCGCCAGCAGCCAAGATCAAGAATATGCAGGGAGCTCCTACAATGAGCAGTTCTTC CASSQDQEYAGSSYNEQFF TRBJ2-1 - few TRBV4-1
TGCAGTGCTAGAGATCCTTGGACTAGCGGCAACACAGATACGCAGTATTTT CSARDPWTSGNTDTQYF TRBJ2-3 TRBD2 many TRBV20-1
TGTGCCAGCAGCCAGAGTTCGGTAACCGGGGAGCTGTTTTTT CASSQSSVTGELFF TRBJ2-2 - many TRBV6-2/TRBV6-3
TGCAGTGCTAAGGGACTAGCGGGAGACCACGAGCAGTACTTC CSAKGLAGDHEQYF TRBJ2-7 TRBD2 many TRBV20-1